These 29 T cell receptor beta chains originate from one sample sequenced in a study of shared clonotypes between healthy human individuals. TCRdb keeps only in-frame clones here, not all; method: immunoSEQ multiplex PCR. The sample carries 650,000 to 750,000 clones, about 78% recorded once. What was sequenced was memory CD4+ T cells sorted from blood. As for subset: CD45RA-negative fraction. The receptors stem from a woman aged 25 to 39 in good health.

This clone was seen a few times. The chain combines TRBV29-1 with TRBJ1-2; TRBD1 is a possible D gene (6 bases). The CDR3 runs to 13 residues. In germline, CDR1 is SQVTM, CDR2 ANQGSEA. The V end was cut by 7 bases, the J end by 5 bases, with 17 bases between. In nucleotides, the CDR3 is TGCAGCGCTGACCCGGACAGCGAATATGGCTACACCTTC. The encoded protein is CSADPDSEYGYTF.

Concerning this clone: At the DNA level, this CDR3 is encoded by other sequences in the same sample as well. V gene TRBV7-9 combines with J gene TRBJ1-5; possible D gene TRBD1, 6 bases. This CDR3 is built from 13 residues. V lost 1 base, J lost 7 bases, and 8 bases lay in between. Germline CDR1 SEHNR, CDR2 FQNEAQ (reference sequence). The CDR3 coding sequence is TGTGCCAGCAGCTTAGGGGGGCGACAGCCCCAGCATTTT. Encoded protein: CASSLGGRQPQHF.

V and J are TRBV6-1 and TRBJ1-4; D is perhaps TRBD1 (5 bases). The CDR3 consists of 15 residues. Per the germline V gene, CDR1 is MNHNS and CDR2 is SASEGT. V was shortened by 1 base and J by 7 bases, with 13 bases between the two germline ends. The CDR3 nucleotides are TGTGCCAGCAGTGAAGGATGGGGGTTCGGTGAAAAACTGTTTTTT. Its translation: CASSEGWGFGEKLFF.

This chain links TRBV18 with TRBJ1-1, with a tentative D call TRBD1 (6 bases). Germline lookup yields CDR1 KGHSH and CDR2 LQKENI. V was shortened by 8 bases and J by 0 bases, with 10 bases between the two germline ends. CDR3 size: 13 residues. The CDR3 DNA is TGTGCCAGCCAGACAGGAGTGAACACTGAAGCTTTCTTT. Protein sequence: CASQTGVNTEAFF.

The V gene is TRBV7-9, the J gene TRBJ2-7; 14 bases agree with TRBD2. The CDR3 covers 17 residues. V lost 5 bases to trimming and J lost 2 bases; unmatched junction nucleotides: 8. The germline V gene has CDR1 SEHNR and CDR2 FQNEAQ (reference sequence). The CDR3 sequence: CASSPGLAGVETYEQYF. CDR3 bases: TGTGCCAGCAGCCCGGGACTAGCGGGAGTTGAGACCTACGAGCAGTACTTC.

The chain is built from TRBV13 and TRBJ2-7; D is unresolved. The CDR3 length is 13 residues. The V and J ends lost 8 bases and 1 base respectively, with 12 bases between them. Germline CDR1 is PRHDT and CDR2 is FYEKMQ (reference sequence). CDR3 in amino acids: CASGLLSSYEQYF. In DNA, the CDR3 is TGTGCCAGCGGCCTGTTGTCTTCCTACGAGCAGTACTTC.

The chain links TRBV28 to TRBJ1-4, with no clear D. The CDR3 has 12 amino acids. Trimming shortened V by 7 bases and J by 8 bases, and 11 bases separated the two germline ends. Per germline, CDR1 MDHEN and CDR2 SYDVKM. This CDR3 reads CASKSADEKLFF. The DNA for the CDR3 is TGTGCCAGCAAGAGCGCGGACGAAAAACTGTTTTTT.

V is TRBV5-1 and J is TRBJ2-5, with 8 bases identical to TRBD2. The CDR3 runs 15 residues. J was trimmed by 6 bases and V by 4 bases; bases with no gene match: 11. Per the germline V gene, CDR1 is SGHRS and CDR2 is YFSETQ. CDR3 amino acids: CASSPGGRSGQTQYF. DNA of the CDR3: TGCGCCAGCAGCCCGGGAGGGCGGAGCGGACAGACCCAGTACTTC.

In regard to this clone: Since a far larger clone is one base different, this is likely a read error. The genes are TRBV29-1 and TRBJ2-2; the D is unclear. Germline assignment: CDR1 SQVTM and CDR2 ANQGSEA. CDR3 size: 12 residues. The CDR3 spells CSVKWATRELFF. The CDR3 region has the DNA TGCAGCGTTAAGTGGGCCACCAGGGAGCTGTTTTTT.

The CDR3 DNA is TGTGCCAGCAGCCCCGTTAGCACAGATACGCAGTATTTT. Translating it yields CASSPVSTDTQYF. The V call is TRBV13, the J call TRBJ2-3; D gene ambiguous. Per the germline V gene, CDR1 is PRHDT and CDR2 is FYEKMQ (reference sequence). The CDR3 consists of 13 residues. The V gene lost 5 bases and the J gene lost 0 bases, with 6 bases spanning the gap.

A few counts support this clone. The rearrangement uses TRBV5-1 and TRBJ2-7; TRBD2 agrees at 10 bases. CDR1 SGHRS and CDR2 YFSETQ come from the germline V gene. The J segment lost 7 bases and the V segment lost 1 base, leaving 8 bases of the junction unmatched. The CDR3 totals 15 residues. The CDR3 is CASSLQASGSLEQYF. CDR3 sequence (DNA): TGCGCCAGCAGCTTGCAGGCTAGCGGGAGCCTTGAGCAGTACTTC.

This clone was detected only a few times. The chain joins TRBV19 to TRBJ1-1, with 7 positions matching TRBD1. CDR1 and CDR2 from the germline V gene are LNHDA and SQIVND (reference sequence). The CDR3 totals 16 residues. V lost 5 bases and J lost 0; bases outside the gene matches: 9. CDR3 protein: CASSVALGQMNTEAFF. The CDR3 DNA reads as TGTGCCAGTAGTGTAGCCTTGGGACAGATGAACACTGAAGCTTTCTTT.

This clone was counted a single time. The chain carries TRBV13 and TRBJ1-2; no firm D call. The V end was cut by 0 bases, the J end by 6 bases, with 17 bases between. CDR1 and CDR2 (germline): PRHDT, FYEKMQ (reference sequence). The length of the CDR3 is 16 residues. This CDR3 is CASSLGINLGLDGYTF. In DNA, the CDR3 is TGTGCCAGCAGCTTAGGGATCAACCTGGGCCTGGATGGCTACACCTTC.

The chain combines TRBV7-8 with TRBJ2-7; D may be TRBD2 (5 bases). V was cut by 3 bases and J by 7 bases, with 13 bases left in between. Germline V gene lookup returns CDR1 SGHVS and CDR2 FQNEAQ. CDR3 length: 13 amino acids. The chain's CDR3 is CASSLRGPGEQYF. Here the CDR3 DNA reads TGTGCCAGCAGCTTGAGAGGGCCGGGGGAGCAGTACTTC.

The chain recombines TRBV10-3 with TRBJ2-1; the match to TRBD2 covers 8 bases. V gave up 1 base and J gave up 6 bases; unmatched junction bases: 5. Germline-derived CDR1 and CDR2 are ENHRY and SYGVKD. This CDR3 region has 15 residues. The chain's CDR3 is CAISEFNREGNEQFF. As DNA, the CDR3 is TGTGCCATCAGTGAGTTCAATCGGGAGGGCAATGAGCAGTTCTTC.

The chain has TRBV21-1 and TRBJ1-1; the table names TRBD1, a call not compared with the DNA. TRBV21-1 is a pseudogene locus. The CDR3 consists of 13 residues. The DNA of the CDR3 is TGTGCCAGCAACGGGACAGGGGCAATTGAAGCTTTCTTT. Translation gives CASNGTGAIEAFF.

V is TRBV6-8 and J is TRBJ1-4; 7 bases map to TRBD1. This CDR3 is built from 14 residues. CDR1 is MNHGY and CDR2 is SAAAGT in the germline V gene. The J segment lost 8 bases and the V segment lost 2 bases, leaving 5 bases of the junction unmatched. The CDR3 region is CASSYAGQREKLFF. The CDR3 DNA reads TGTGCCAGCAGTTACGCGGGACAGAGAGAAAAACTGTTTTTT.

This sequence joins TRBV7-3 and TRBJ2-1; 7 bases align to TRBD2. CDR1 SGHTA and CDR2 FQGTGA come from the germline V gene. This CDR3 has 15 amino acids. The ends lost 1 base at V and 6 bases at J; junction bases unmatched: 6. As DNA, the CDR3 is TGTGCCAGCAGCTTAAGGGGGACTACGGTCAATGAGCAGTTCTTC. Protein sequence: CASSLRGTTVNEQFF.

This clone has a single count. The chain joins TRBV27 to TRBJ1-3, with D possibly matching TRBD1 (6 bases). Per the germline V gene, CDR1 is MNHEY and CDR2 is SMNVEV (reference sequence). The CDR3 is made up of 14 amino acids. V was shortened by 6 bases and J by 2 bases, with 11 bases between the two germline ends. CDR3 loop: CASRRGGTGNTIYF. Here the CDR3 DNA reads TGTGCCAGCAGGAGGGGGGGCACTGGAAACACCATATATTTT.

The CDR3 loop is CASSFKGLDIQYF. CDR3 in DNA: TGTGCCAGCAGCTTTAAGGGGCTGGACATTCAGTACTTC. This chain links TRBV5-6 with TRBJ2-4; weak D call: TRBD1 (5 bases). The germline V gene has CDR1 SGHDT and CDR2 YYEEEE. Trimming took 2 bases from V and 8 from J, leaving 11 bases between them. CDR3 length equals 13 residues. The complete variable domain, with remaining parts taken from reference TRBV5-6 and TRBJ2-4, reads DAGVTQSPTHLIKTRGQQVTLRCSPKSGHDTVSWYQQALGQGPQFIFQYYEEEERQRGNFPDRFSGHQFPNYSSELNVNALLLGDSALYLCASSFKGLDIQYFGAGTRLSVL.

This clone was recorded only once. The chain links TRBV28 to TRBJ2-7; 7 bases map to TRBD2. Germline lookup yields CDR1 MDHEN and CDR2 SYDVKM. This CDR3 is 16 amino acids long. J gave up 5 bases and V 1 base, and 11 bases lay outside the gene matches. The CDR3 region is CASSLSAGVDGDEQYF. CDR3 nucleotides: TGTGCCAGCAGTTTATCTGCGGGAGTAGATGGAGACGAGCAGTACTTC.

The CDR3 is CASKGANTEAFF. Here the CDR3 DNA reads TGTGCCAGCAAGGGGGCGAACACTGAAGCTTTCTTT. The rearrangement joins TRBV6-6 to TRBJ1-1; 7 bases agree with TRBD1. Trimming at V came to 7 bases and at J to 1 base, leaving 0 bases not matched to a gene. Germline values: CDR1 MNHNY, CDR2 SVGAGI (reference sequence). The length of the CDR3 is 12 residues.

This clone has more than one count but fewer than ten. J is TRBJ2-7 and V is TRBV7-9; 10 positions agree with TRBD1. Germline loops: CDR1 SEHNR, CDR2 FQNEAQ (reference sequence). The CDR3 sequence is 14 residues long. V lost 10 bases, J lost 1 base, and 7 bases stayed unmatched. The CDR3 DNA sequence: TGTGCCATCACCCGGGACAGGGGTTCCTACGAGCAGTACTTC. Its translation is CAITRDRGSYEQYF.

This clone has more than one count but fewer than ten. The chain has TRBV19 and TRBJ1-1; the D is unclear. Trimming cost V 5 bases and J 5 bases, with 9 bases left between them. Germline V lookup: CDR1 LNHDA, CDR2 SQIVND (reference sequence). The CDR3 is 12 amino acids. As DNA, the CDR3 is TGTGCCAGTAGTTTCTTGACGACTGAAGCTTTCTTT. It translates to CASSFLTTEAFF.

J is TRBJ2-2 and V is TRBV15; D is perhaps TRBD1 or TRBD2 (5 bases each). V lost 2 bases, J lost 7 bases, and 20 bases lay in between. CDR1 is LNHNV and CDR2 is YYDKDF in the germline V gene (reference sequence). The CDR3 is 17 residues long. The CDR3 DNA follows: TGTGCCACCAGCAGACAACAAGGGACGGCGAGCGTCGGGGAGCTGTTTTTT. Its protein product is CATSRQQGTASVGELFF.

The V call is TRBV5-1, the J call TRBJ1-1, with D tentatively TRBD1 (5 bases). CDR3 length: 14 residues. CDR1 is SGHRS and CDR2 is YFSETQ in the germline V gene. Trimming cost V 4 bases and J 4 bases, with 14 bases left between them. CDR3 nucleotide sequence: TGCGCCAGCAGCCGCCTGGGGGTGGGCACTGAAGCTTTCTTT. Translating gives CASSRLGVGTEAFF.

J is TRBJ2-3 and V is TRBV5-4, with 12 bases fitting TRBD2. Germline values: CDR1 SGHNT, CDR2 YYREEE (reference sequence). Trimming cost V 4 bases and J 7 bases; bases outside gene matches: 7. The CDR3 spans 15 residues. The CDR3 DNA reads TGTGCCAGCAGCGCGGGACTAGCGGGTTCATATACGCAGTATTTT. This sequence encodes CASSAGLAGSYTQYF. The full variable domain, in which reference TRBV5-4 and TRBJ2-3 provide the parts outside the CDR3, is ETGVTQSPTHLIKTRGQQVTLRCSSQSGHNTVSWYQQALGQGPQFIFQYYREEENGRGNFPPRFSGLQFPNYSSELNVNALELDDSALYLCASSAGLAGSYTQYFGPGTRLTVL.

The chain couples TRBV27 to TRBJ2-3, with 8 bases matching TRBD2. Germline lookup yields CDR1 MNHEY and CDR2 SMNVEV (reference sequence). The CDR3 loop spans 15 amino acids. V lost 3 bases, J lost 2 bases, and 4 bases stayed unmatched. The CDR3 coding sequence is TGTGCCAGCAGTTTTGGGCGGGGGGTCACAGATACGCAGTATTTT. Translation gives CASSFGRGVTDTQYF.

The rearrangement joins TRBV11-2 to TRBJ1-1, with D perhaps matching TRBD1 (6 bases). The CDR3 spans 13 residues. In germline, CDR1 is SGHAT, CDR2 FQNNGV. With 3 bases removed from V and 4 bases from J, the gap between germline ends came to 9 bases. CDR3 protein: CASSFQGPTEAFF. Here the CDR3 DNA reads TGTGCCAGCAGCTTTCAGGGGCCCACTGAAGCTTTCTTT.